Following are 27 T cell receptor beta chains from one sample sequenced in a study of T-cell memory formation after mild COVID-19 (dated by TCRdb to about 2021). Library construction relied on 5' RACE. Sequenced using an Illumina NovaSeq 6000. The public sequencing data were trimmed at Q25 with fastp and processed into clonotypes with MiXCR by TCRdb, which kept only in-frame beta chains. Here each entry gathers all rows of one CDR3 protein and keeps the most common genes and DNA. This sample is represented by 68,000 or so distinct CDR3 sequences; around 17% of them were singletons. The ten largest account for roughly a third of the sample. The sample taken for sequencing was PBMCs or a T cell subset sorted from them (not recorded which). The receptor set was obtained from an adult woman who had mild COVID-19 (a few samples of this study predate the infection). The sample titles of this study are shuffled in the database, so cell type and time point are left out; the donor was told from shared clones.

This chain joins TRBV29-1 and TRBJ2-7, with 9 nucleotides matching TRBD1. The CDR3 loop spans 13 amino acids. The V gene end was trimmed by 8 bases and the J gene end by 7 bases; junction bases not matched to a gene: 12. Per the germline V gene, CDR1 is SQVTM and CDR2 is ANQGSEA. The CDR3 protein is CSMNMGQGQEQYF. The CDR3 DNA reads TGCAGCATGAATATGGGACAGGGACAAGAGCAGTACTTC.

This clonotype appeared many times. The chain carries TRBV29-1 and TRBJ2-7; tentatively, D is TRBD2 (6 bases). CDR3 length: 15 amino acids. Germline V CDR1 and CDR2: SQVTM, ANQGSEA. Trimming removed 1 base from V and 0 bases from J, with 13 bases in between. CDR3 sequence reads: CSVEAPGLISYEQYF. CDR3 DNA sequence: TGCAGCGTTGAAGCGCCGGGACTGATCTCCTACGAGCAGTACTTC.

CDR3 residues: CAWERESTDTQYF. The CDR3 nucleotides are TGTGCCTGGGAGCGGGAGAGCACAGATACGCAGTATTTT. This chain joins TRBV30 and TRBJ2-3; 8 bases map to TRBD2. The CDR3 length is 13 residues. V was clipped by 5 bases and J by 0 bases; unmatched bases: 1. CDR1 is GTSNPN and CDR2 is SVGIG in the germline V gene (reference sequence).

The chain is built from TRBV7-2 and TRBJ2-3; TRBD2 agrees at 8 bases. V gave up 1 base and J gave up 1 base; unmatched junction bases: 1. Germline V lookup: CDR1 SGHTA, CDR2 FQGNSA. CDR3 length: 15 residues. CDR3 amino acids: CASSLVGGGTDTQYF. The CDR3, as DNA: TGTGCCAGCAGCTTAGTCGGGGGGGGCACAGATACGCAGTATTTT.

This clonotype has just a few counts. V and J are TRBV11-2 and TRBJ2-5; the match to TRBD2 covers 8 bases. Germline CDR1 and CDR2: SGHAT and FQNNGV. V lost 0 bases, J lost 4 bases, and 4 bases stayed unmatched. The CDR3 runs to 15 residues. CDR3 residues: CASSLEGLGVETQYF. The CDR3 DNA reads TGTGCCAGCAGCTTAGAGGGACTAGGCGTAGAGACCCAGTACTTC.

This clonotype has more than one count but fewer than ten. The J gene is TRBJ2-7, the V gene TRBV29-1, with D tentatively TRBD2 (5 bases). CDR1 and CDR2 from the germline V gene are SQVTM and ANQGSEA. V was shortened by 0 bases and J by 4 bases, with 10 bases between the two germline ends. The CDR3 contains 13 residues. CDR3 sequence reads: CSVEDQGSYEQYF. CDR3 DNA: TGCAGCGTTGAAGATCAAGGGAGTTACGAGCAGTACTTC.

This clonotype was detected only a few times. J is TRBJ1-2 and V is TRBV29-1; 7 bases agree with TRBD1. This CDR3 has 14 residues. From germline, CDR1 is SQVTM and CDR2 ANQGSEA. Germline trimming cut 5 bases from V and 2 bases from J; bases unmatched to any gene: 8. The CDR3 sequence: CSVKQGIPNYGYTF. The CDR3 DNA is TGCAGCGTTAAACAGGGGATACCGAACTATGGCTACACCTTC.

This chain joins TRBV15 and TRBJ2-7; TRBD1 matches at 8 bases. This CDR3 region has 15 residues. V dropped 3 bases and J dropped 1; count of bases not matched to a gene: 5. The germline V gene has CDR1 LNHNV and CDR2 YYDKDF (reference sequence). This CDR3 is CATSSLQGASYEQYF. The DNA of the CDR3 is TGTGCCACCAGCAGTCTTCAGGGGGCTTCCTACGAGCAGTACTTC.

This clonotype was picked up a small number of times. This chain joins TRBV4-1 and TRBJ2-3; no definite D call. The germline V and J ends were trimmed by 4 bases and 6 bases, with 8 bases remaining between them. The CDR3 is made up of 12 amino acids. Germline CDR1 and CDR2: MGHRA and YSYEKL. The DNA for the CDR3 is TGCGCCAGCAGCCTCGACCCGGATACGCAGTATTTT. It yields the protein CASSLDPDTQYF.

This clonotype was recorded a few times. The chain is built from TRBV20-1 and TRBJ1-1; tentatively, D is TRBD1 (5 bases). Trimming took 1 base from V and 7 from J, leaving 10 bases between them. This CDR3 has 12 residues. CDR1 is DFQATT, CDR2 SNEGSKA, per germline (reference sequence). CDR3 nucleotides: TGCAGTGCTAGAGGCTGGGACGGTGAAGCTTTCTTT. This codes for CSARGWDGEAFF.

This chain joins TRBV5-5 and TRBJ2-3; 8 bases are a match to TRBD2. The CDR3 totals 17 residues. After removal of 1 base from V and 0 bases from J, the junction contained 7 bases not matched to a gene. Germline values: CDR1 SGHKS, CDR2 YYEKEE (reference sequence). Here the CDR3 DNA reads TGTGCCAGCAGCTTGCAAGCGGGGGCTGTGAGCACAGATACGCAGTATTTT. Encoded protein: CASSLQAGAVSTDTQYF.

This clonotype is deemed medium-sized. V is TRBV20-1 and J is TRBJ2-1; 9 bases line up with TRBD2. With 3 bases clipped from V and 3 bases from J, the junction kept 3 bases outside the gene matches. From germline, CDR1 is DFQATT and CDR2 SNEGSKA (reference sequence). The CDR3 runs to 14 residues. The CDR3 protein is CSARTSGDYNEQFF. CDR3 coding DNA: TGCAGTGCTAGGACTAGCGGAGACTACAATGAGCAGTTCTTC.

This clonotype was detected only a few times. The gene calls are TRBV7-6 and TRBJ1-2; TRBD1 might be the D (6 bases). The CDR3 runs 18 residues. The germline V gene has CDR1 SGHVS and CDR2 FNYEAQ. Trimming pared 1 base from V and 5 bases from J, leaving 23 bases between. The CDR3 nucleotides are TGTGCCAGCAGCTTAGATTCGGGCGCACAGGGCGGCGGGTATGGCTACACCTTC. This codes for CASSLDSGAQGGGYGYTF.

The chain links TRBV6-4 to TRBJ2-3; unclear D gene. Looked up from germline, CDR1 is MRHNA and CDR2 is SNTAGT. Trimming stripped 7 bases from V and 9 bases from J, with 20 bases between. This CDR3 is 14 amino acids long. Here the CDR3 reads CASTPDHREVTQYF. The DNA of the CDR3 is TGTGCCAGCACCCCCGACCACCGAGAGGTAACGCAGTATTTT.

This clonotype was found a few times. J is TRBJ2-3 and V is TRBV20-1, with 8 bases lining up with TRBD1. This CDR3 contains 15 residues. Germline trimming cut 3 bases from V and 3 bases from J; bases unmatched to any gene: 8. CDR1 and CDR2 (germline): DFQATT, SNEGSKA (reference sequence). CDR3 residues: CSASWTGKKTDTQYF. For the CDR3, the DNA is TGCAGTGCTAGCTGGACAGGGAAGAAGACAGATACGCAGTATTTT.

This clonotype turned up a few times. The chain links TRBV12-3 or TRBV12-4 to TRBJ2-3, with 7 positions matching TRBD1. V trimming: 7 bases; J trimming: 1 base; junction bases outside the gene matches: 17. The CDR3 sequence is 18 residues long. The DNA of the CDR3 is TGTGCCAGCAAAGCTACGGGACAGCCCATGGTGGGCACAGATACGCAGTATTTT. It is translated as CASKATGQPMVGTDTQYF.

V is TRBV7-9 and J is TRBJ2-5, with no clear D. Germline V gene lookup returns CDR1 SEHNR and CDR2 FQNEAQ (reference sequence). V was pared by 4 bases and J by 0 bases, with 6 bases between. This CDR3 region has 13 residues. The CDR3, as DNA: TGTGCCAGCAGCTCTACTTACCAAGAGACCCAGTACTTC. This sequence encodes CASSSTYQETQYF.

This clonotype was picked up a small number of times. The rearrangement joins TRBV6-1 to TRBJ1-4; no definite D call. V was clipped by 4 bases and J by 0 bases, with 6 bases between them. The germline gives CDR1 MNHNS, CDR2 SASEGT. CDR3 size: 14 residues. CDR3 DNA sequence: TGTGCCAGCAGTGTTATTGCAACTAATGAAAAACTGTTTTTT. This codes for CASSVIATNEKLFF.

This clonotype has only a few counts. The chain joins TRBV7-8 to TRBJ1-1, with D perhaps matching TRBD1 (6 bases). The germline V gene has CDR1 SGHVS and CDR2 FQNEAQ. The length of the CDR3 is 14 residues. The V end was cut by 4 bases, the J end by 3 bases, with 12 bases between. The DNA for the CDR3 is TGTGCCAGCAGCTCCATGGACAGAGACACTGAAGCTTTCTTT. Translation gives CASSSMDRDTEAFF.

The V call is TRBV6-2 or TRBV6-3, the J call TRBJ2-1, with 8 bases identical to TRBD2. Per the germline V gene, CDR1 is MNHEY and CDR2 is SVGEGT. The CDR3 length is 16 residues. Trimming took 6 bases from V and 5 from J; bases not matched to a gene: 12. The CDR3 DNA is TGTGCCAGCAGCTCTCCGGGACTAGTGGGACACAATGAGCAGTTCTTC. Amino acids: CASSSPGLVGHNEQFF.

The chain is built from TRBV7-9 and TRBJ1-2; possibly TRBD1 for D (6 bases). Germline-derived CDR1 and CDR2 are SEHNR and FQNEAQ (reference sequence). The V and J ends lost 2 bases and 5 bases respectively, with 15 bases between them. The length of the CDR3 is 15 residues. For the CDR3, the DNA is TGTGCCAGCAGCTTATTCGTCGGGGGGGCTTATGGCTACACCTTC. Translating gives CASSLFVGGAYGYTF.

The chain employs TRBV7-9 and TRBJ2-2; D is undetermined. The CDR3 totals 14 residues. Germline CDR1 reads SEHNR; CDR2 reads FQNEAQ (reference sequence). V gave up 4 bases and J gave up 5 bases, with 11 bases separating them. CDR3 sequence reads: CASSSTPGTGELFF. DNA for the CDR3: TGTGCCAGCAGCTCCACTCCAGGAACCGGGGAGCTGTTTTTT.

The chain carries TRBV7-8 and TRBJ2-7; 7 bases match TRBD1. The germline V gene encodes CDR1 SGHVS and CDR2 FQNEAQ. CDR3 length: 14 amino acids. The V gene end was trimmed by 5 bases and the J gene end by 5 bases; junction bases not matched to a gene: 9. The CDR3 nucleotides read TGTGCCAGCAGCCCGACAGGGCAGGGGGACGAGCAGTACTTC. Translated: CASSPTGQGDEQYF.

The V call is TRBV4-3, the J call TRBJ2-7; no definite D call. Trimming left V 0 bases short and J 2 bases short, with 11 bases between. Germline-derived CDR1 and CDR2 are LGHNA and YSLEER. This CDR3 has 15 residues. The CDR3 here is CASSQERIGAYEQYF. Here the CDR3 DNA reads TGCGCCAGCAGCCAAGAGAGGATTGGGGCCTACGAGCAGTACTTC.

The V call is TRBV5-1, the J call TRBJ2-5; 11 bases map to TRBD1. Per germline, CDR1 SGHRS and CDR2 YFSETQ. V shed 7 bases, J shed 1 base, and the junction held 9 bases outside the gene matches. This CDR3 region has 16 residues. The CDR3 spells CASYKDRGPPQETQYF. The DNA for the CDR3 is TGCGCCAGCTACAAGGACAGGGGGCCTCCCCAAGAGACCCAGTACTTC.

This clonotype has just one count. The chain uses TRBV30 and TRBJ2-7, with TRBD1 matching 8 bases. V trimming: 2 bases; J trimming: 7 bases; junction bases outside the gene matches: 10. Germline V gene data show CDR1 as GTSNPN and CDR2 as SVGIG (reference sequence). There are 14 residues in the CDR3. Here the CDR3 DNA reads TGTGCCTGGAGTACAGGACAGGGAATTAGAGAGCAGTACTTC. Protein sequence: CAWSTGQGIREQYF.

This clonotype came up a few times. Here the CDR3 DNA reads TGTGCCAGCAGTGTCGGGACTTATCAGTTCTTC. It specifies CASSVGTYQFF. The rearrangement uses TRBV27 and TRBJ2-1, with D possibly TRBD2 on 6 matching bases. Germline CDR1 reads MNHEY; CDR2 reads SMNVEV (reference sequence). The ends were cut back, 5 bases at V and 13 bases at J, with 12 bases in the middle. The CDR3 consists of 11 residues.